This T cell receptor (beta chain) came from a study of T cell changes during pregnancy in multiple sclerosis. This clone was counted once. Germline V gene sequence: CDR1 SGHVS, CDR2 FQNEAQ. The CDR3 runs to 15 residues. V lost 3 bases and J lost 3; bases outside the gene matches: 6. Assay: immunoSEQ multiplex PCR; the TCRdb copy retains only in-frame clones and omits some. The table lists tens of thousands of clones, about 88% of them singletons. The sequencing here drew on CD4+ T cells from peripheral blood mononuclear cells, taken in the first trimester of pregnancy. This sequence was found in a female donor with multiple sclerosis, enrolled in a pregnancy study. This sequence joins TRBV7-8 and TRBJ1-1, with 8 bases identical to TRBD1. Here the CDR3 DNA reads TGTGCCAGCAGCTTCCTGACAGGGGCCGACACTGAAGCTTTCTTT. It specifies CASSFLTGADTEAFF.